Sequencing of this TCR beta chain was carried out in a study of T-cell memory formation after mild COVID-19. Study overall: Clusters were largely donor specific. Study-wide results and caveats: Day 15 to 85 contracting clones showed balanced CD4/CD8; later expanders leaned CD4+. Some SARS-CoV-2-responding clones were already detected in memory before infection.

TCRdb used MiXCR to reprocess the 5' RACE reads, holding one entry per CDR3 protein. The sample carries roughly 370,000 distinct CDR3 sequences, about 15% recorded once. V was clipped by 9 bases and J by 0 bases, with 12 bases between them. Germline V gives CDR1 MNHNS, CDR2 SASEGT. The CDR3 runs 15 residues. Regarding this clonotype: Its antigen is not known.

This receptor was obtained from a man between 18 and 29 years old who had mild COVID-19 (a few samples of this study predate the infection). Cell type and time point are not known. The specimen was PBMCs or a T cell subset sorted from them (not recorded which). The chain employs TRBV6-1 and TRBJ1-6, with D uncertain. The CDR3: CASRLGSSYNSPLHF. CDR3 in DNA: TGTGCCAGTAGATTGGGGAGCTCCTATAATTCACCCCTCCACTTT.